This TCR beta chain came from a study of blood T cell repertoires in COVID-19. This CDR3 is 16 amino acids long. Germline CDR1 and CDR2: MNHEY and SVGEGT. V was shortened by 3 bases and J by 4 bases, with 16 bases between the two germline ends. Original handling: It was from reference gene primer amplification that nucleated cell counts were estimated. The protocol was immunoSEQ multiplex PCR, while the TCRdb copy is restricted to in-frame clones and leaves out a portion. V, J and clone size reflect that table, while D and trimming were determined from the DNA. The table has under 300,000 clones, more than 80% seen once.

Sequencing was carried out using peripheral blood. The chain couples TRBV6-2 or TRBV6-3 to TRBJ1-3; D gene ambiguous. The TCR was taken from a woman aged 25 to 39 with active or convalescent COVID-19. The CDR3 coding sequence is TGTGCCAGCAGTTATTGGGAGCTCGTCTCAGGAAACACCATATATTTT. Amino acid sequence: CASSYWELVSGNTIYF.